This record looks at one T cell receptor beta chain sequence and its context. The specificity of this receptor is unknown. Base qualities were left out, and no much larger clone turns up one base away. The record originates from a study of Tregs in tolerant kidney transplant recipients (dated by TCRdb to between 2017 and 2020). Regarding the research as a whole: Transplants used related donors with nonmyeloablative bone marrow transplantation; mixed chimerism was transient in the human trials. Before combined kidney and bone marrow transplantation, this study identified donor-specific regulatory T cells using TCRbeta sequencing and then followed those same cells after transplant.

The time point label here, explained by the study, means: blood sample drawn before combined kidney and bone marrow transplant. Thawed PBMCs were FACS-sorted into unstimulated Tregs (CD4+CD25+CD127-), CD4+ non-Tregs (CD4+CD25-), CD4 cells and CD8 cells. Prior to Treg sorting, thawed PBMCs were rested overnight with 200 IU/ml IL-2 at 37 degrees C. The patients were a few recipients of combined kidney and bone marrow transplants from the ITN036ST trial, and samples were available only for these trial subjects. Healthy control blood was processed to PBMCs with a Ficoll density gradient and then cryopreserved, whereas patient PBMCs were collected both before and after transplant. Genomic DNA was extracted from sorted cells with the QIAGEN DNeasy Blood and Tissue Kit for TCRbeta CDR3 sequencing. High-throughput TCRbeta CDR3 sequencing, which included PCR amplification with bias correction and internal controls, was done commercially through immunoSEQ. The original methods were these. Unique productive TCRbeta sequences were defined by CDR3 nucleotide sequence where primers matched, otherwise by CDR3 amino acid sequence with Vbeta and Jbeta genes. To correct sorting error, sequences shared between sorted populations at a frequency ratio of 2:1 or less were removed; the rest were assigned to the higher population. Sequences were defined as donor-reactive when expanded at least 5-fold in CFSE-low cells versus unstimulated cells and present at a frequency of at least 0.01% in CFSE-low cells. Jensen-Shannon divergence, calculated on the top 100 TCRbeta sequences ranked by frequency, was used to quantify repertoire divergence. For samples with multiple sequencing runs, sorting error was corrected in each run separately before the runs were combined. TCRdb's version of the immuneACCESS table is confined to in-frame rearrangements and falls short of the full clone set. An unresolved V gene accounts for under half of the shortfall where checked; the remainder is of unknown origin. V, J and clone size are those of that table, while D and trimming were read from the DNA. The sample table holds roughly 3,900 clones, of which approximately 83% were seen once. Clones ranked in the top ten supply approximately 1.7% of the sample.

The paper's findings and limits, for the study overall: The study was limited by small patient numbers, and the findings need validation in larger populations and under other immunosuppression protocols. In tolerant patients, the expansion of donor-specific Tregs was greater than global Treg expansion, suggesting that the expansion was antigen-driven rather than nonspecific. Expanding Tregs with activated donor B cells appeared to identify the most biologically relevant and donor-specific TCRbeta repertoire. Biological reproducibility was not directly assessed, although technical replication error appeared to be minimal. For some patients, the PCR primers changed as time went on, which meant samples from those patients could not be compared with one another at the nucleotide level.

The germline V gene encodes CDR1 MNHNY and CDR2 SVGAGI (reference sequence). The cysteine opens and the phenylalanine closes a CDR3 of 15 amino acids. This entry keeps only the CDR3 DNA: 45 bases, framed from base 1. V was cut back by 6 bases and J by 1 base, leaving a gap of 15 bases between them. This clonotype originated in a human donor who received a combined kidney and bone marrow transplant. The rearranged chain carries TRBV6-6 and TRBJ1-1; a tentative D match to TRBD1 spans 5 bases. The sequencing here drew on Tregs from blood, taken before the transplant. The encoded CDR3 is CASSSLGHQNTEAFF. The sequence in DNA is TGTGCCAGCAGCTCGTTAGGACACCAGAACACTGAAGCTTTCTTT.